This TCR beta chain was retrieved from a study of cytomegalovirus exposure and HLA in healthy donors. The germline gives CDR1 SGHRS, CDR2 YFSETQ. CDR3 length: 16 amino acids. The germline V and J ends were trimmed by 3 bases and 3 bases, with 15 bases remaining between them. PCR primers comprised 60 Vbeta and 13 Jbeta primers. Measured with immunoSEQ multiplex PCR; TCRdb has only the in-frame clones, and not every one. The sample lists some 150,000 clones, 80% occurring once. V gene TRBV5-1 combines with J gene TRBJ2-2, with D possibly being TRBD1 (5 bases). This clonotype originated in a man aged 35 to 55 in good health and CMV-seropositive. Sequenced input: PBMCs. This chain's CDR3 is CASSWSRQTHTGELFF. In nucleotides, the CDR3 is TGCGCCAGCAGCTGGAGTAGACAGACCCACACCGGGGAGCTGTTTTTT.